The T cell receptor (beta chain) described here comes from a study of somatic mutations in cytotoxic T cells in rheumatoid arthritis. General study points: Unlike healthy controls, rheumatoid arthritis patients had CD8+ clonality that increased with age.

A remark on this clone: Its specificity is unknown.

The V end lost 5 bases, the J end lost 6 bases, and 2 bases lay between the germline ends. Germline V gives CDR1 MNHNS, CDR2 SASEGT. CDR3 length: 10 residues. The data were produced by immunoSEQ multiplex PCR, yet TCRdb's version contains in-frame clones alone and is incomplete. The sample records 15,000 to 20,000 clones, roughly 82% being singletons. V usage is TRBV6-1 and J usage is TRBJ2-1; D not resolved. This TCR was recovered from a woman in her 50s with rheumatoid arthritis. Sequences were obtained from CD8+ T cells sorted from blood. CDR3 bases: TGTGCCAGCAGTCCCAATGAGCAGTTCTTC. Residues: CASSPNEQFF.